This entry describes one T cell receptor (beta chain). Its matching antigen is unknown. In germline, CDR1 is SEHNR, CDR2 FQNEAQ (reference sequence). The V gene lost 4 bases and the J gene lost 1 base, with 4 bases spanning the gap. This CDR3 comprises 12 residues. The record originates from a study of metastatic and nonmetastatic thyroid tumors. About the study: Comparative analysis of repertoires was undertaken across blood and tumor or nodule tissue obtained from malignant and benign thyroid patients.

As processed by the authors: The study built a papillary thyroid cancer distant-metastasis classifier from CDR3 differences across clinicopathological groups. TCRdb re-called clones via MiXCR from the PCR reads. The V and J calls here are based on TCRdb, not the publication. The sample has about 56,000 clones; more than 25% are singletons. No patient received treatment before thyroid surgery. Broader study findings: Reportedly, malignant thyroid tumors had significantly higher TCR beta diversity than benign nodules, in blood and tumor.

V gene TRBV7-9 combines with J gene TRBJ2-5; no clear D gene. The sequenced material came from blood. This clonotype was sampled from a female donor with papillary thyroid cancer or a benign thyroid nodule (not recorded which). Some clones in this sample may be carry-over from other donors' samples. The DNA for the CDR3 is TGTGCCAGCAGCTCCAGCCAAGAGACCCAGTACTTC. Amino acids: CASSSSQETQYF. Looking up the rest from reference TRBV7-9 and TRBJ2-5 gives the full variable domain: DTGVSQNPRHKITKRGQNVTFRCDPISEHNRLYWYRQTLGQGPEFLTYFQNEAQLEKSRLLSDRFSAERPKGSFSTLEIQRTEQGDSAMYLCASSSSQETQYFGPGTRLLVL.